These T cell receptor beta chains were read from a single sample in a study of cytomegalovirus exposure and HLA in healthy donors. The table came from immunoSEQ multiplex PCR; TCRdb's copy has only in-frame clones and leaves some out. The profile shows more than 250,000 clones, around 90% of them singletons. The sample consisted of PBMCs. The receptors were gathered from a woman in her twenties or thirties in good health and CMV-seropositive. Both conserved end residues are part of each CDR3. A D gene is named only where the DNA matches it firmly. Size tells how often a clone was seen (once, few, many) or the class of an expanded clone, and some rows leave it out.

abundance	d_gene	v_gene	j_gene	CDR3aa	CDR3nt
.	TRBD2	TRBV14	TRBJ2-7	CASSGGPYEQYF	TGTGCCAGTAGCGGGGGGCCATACGAGCAGTACTTC
.	.	TRBV9	TRBJ2-7	CAIPPLAEQYF	TGTGCCATTCCCCCCTTAGCCGAGCAGTACTTC
.	TRBD1	TRBV27	TRBJ2-5	CASSPGTGFETQYF	TGTGCCAGCAGTCCCGGGACAGGGTTTGAGACCCAGTACTTC
.	.	TRBV30	TRBJ2-7	CAWSSWDEQYF	TGTGCCTGGAGTTCATGGGACGAGCAGTACTTC
.	TRBD1	TRBV6-6	TRBJ1-1	CASSYDRDMNTEAFF	TGTGCCAGCAGTTACGACAGGGACATGAACACTGAAGCTTTCTTT
.	TRBD1	TRBV9	TRBJ1-2	CASSARTGRADYGYTF	TGTGCCAGCAGCGCCAGGACAGGGAGAGCCGACTATGGCTACACCTTC
.	TRBD1	TRBV7-3	TRBJ2-7	CASSLQGASSYEQYF	TGTGCCAGCAGCTTACAGGGGGCCAGCTCCTACGAGCAGTACTTC
.	TRBD2	TRBV27	TRBJ2-1	CASNRKGLAGGEQFF	TGTGCCAGCAACCGCAAAGGACTAGCGGGAGGAGAGCAGTTCTTC
few	TRBD2	TRBV6-5	TRBJ2-2	CASRASGNTGELFF	TGTGCCAGCAGGGCTAGCGGTAACACCGGGGAGCTGTTTTTT
.	.	TRBV20-1	TRBJ2-7	CSAGFYEQYF	TGCAGTGCTGGGTTCTACGAGCAGTACTTC
.	.	TRBV18	TRBJ1-1	CASSKGSNTEAFF	TGTGCCAGCTCAAAGGGATCGAACACTGAAGCTTTCTTT
.	TRBD1	TRBV7-9	TRBJ1-4	CASSLGGTDNEKLFF	TGTGCCAGCAGCTTAGGGGGGACAGATAATGAAAAACTGTTTTTT
.	TRBD2	TRBV4-2	TRBJ2-3	CASSQGPAGGPGDTQYF	TGTGCCAGCAGCCAAGGGCCAGCGGGGGGGCCAGGAGATACGCAGTATTTT
.	.	TRBV30	TRBJ2-3	CAWSGGLADTQYF	TGTGCCTGGAGCGGGGGGCTTGCAGATACGCAGTATTTT
few	.	TRBV28	TRBJ2-3	CASSQGRIDTQYF	TGTGCCAGCAGTCAGGGGAGGATCGATACGCAGTATTTT
.	.	TRBV28	TRBJ1-4	CASSFPANEKLFF	TGTGCCAGCAGTTTCCCCGCGAATGAAAAACTGTTTTTT
.	TRBD1	TRBV7-9	TRBJ1-1	CASSLWGRGPENTEAFF	TGTGCCAGCAGCTTATGGGGCAGGGGGCCAGAGAACACTGAAGCTTTCTTT
once	.	TRBV6-5	TRBJ1-1	CASKTGMNTEAFF	TGTGCCAGTAAAACAGGGATGAACACTGAAGCTTTCTTT
.	.	TRBV13	TRBJ2-7	CASSLGLRDNEQYF	TGTGCCAGCAGCTTAGGTCTAAGGGATAACGAGCAGTACTTC
.	TRBD1	TRBV19	TRBJ1-1	CASSTRTGWAFF	TGTGCCAGTAGTACGAGGACAGGGTGGGCTTTCTTT
.	TRBD1	TRBV27	TRBJ1-2	CASSLATGMGYGYTF	TGTGCCAGCAGTTTAGCGACAGGGATGGGCTATGGCTACACCTTC
.	TRBD1	TRBV29-1	TRBJ1-5	CSVGQGANQPQHF	TGCAGCGTTGGACAGGGGGCGAATCAGCCCCAGCATTTT
.	TRBD2	TRBV9	TRBJ2-7	CASCSGTSGREVPYEQYF	TGTGCCAGCTGTTCCGGGACTAGCGGGAGAGAGGTTCCGTACGAGCAGTACTTC
.	.	TRBV9	TRBJ1-2	CASSVSSYGYTF	TGTGCCAGCAGCGTATCCAGCTATGGCTACACCTTC
.	.	TRBV5-4	TRBJ2-5	CASRPTSQETQYF	TGTGCCAGCAGGCCGACAAGCCAAGAGACCCAGTACTTC
.	TRBD1	TRBV6-5	TRBJ1-1	CASSSETGMNTEAFF	TGTGCCAGCAGTTCCGAGACAGGGATGAACACTGAAGCTTTCTTT
.	.	TRBV30	TRBJ2-7	CAWTRPREQYF	TGTGCCTGGACCCGACCGAGGGAGCAGTACTTC
few	TRBD1	TRBV7-9	TRBJ2-7	CASSLDRGGYEQYF	TGTGCCAGCAGCTTGGACAGGGGTGGCTACGAGCAGTACTTC
.	.	TRBV11-2	TRBJ2-1	CASSSSIVRSEQFF	TGTGCCAGCAGCTCGAGTATCGTTAGATCTGAGCAGTTCTTC
.	TRBD1	TRBV27	TRBJ2-5	CASDSDRGFKETQYF	TGTGCCAGTGACTCGGACAGGGGCTTCAAAGAGACCCAGTACTTC
.	TRBD1	TRBV9	TRBJ2-1	CASSVEGQGYSYNEQFF	TGTGCCAGCAGCGTAGAAGGACAGGGGTACAGCTACAATGAGCAGTTCTTC
.	.	TRBV28	TRBJ1-1	CASSLQGRTEAFF	TGTGCCAGCAGTTTACAGGGACGCACTGAAGCTTTCTTT
.	TRBD2	TRBV7-3	TRBJ2-3	CASSYSAGSDTQYF	TGTGCCAGCAGCTATTCAGCGGGATCAGATACGCAGTATTTT
.	TRBD2	TRBV27	TRBJ2-7	CASRRLAGHYEQYF	TGTGCCAGCAGACGCCTAGCGGGACATTACGAGCAGTACTTC
.	.	TRBV4-3	TRBJ1-1	CASSVAVSLSDTEAFF	TGCGCCAGCAGCGTAGCTGTATCACTCTCCGACACTGAAGCTTTCTTT
.	TRBD2	TRBV11-1	TRBJ2-4	CASSQRTRAKNIQYF	TGTGCCAGCAGCCAAAGGACTAGAGCCAAAAACATTCAGTACTTC
.	.	TRBV30	TRBJ1-5	CAWSVRGNNQPQHF	TGTGCCTGGAGTGTACGGGGGAACAATCAGCCCCAGCATTTT
.	.	TRBV18	TRBJ2-5	CASSPRQLNQETQYF	TGTGCCAGCTCACCGCGACAGTTGAACCAAGAGACCCAGTACTTC
.	.	TRBV6-5	TRBJ1-1	CASSPPGGTEAFF	TGTGCCAGCAGCCCCCCGGGGGGCACTGAAGCTTTCTTT
.	.	TRBV2	TRBJ2-5	CASRDKETQYF	TGTGCCAGCAGGGACAAGGAGACCCAGTACTTC
.	.	TRBV5-5	TRBJ1-5	CASSSGERYSNQPQHF	TGTGCCAGCAGCTCTGGGGAACGCTATAGCAATCAGCCCCAGCATTTT
.	.	TRBV5-6	TRBJ1-5	CASSLVGSNQPQHF	TGTGCCAGCAGCTTGGTAGGAAGCAATCAGCCCCAGCATTTT
.	TRBD1	TRBV9	TRBJ2-1	CASSATGGLYNEQFF	TGTGCCAGCAGCGCCACAGGGGGACTCTACAATGAGCAGTTCTTC
.	.	TRBV30	TRBJ2-7	CAWSEPPRYSYEQYF	TGTGCCTGGAGTGAACCGCCTCGATACTCCTACGAGCAGTACTTC